Each of the 24 T cell receptor beta chains below was sequenced from the same sample in a study of blood T cell repertoires in COVID-19. Here immunoSEQ multiplex PCR was the method, and the copy in TCRdb shows in-frame clones only, minus some. The data contain roughly 150,000 clones, approximately 84% of them singletons. Sequencing was performed on peripheral blood. These receptors originate from a man aged 70-80 years with active or convalescent COVID-19.

The V call is TRBV2, the J call TRBJ2-2; D is ambiguous. This CDR3 spans 15 amino acids. Germline V lookup: CDR1 SNHLY, CDR2 FYNNEI. V was clipped by 7 bases and J by 0 bases, with 12 bases between them. This CDR3 reads CASTEFAANTGELFF. The CDR3 DNA reads TGTGCCAGCACGGAATTTGCGGCGAACACCGGGGAGCTGTTTTTT.

This clone showed up just once. The rearrangement joins TRBV7-2 to TRBJ2-3, with 8 positions matching TRBD2. Germline V gives CDR1 SGHTA, CDR2 FQGNSA. The CDR3 loop spans 17 amino acids. After removal of 5 bases from V and 3 bases from J, the junction contained 13 bases not matched to a gene. CDR3 in amino acids: CASSGFGRATGTDTQYF. The DNA for the CDR3 is TGTGCCAGCAGCGGGTTCGGGAGGGCCACGGGGACAGATACGCAGTATTTT.

The chain couples TRBV19 to TRBJ2-4; D ambiguous. Trimming left V 1 base short and J 0 bases short, with 10 bases between. This CDR3 region has 16 residues. Germline V lookup: CDR1 LNHDA, CDR2 SQIVND (reference sequence). The CDR3 DNA is TGTGCCAGTAGTATAGCTACTAAGATAGCCAAAAACATTCAGTACTTC. Protein: CASSIATKIAKNIQYF.

This chain uses TRBV28 with TRBJ1-3; tentatively, D is TRBD1 (5 bases). CDR3 length: 15 residues. Trimming removed 6 bases at V and 0 bases at J, with 12 bases between. CDR1 MDHEN and CDR2 SYDVKM come from the germline V gene. CDR3 sequence reads: CASRGLMGSGNTIYF. The CDR3 region has the DNA TGTGCCAGCAGGGGGCTTATGGGCTCTGGAAACACCATATATTTT.

V and J are TRBV6-1 and TRBJ1-4; D gene unclear. Trimming took 3 bases from V and 5 from J, leaving 13 bases between them. Germline CDR1 reads MNHNS; CDR2 reads SASEGT. CDR3 length: 15 residues. The CDR3 here is CASSDQARWNEKLFF. As DNA, the CDR3 is TGTGCCAGCAGTGACCAGGCCCGGTGGAATGAAAAACTGTTTTTT.

The chain has TRBV15 and TRBJ1-3; D is perhaps TRBD1 (6 bases). The CDR3 contains 16 residues. Germline CDR1 is LNHNV and CDR2 is YYDKDF (reference sequence). V lost 5 bases and J 4 bases, leaving 18 bases between the germline ends. CDR3 sequence: CATSLPGTQIGNTIYF. CDR3 coding DNA: TGTGCCACCAGCTTGCCCGGGACACAGATAGGAAACACCATATATTTT.

This clone has only a few counts. The rearrangement joins TRBV9 to TRBJ1-2; TRBD1 is a possible D gene (5 bases). V gave up 2 bases and J gave up 4 bases, with 15 bases separating them. This CDR3 contains 15 residues. CDR1 and CDR2 from the germline V gene are SGDLS and YYNGEE. CDR3 loop: CASSVDTRLAYGYTF. In DNA form, the CDR3 reads TGTGCCAGCAGCGTGGACACCCGACTTGCCTATGGCTACACCTTC.

The CDR3 here is CATSSPRTSGNTDTQYF. DNA of the CDR3: TGTGCCACCAGCAGCCCCCGGACTAGCGGAAACACAGATACGCAGTATTTT. The chain combines TRBV15 with TRBJ2-3; 10 bases fit TRBD2. V lost 3 bases to trimming and J lost 2 bases; unmatched junction nucleotides: 8. Germline V gene lookup returns CDR1 LNHNV and CDR2 YYDKDF (reference sequence). This CDR3 spans 17 amino acids.

The V gene is TRBV4-3, the J gene TRBJ2-2, with D unresolved. Germline lookup yields CDR1 LGHNA and CDR2 YSLEER. The ends were cut back, 5 bases at V and 3 bases at J, with 10 bases in the middle. This CDR3 is 14 amino acids long. CDR3 protein: CASSRGRDTGELFF. CDR3 coding DNA: TGCGCCAGCAGCAGAGGCAGAGACACCGGGGAGCTGTTTTTT.

CDR3 nucleotides: TGTGCCAGCAGTTTCCCCGGGGGGCGAAACTATGGCTACACCTTC. Translated, it gives CASSFPGGRNYGYTF. The J gene is TRBJ1-2, the V gene TRBV28, with D possibly matching TRBD1 (6 bases). Germline V CDR1 and CDR2: MDHEN, SYDVKM. CDR3 length: 15 residues. The V end lost 3 bases, the J end lost 2 bases, and 13 bases lay between the germline ends.

The DNA for the CDR3 is TGTGCCACCAGTGACCCGACAGGGGCTCACACCGGGGAGCTGTTTTTT. As protein: CATSDPTGAHTGELFF. The chain is built from TRBV24-1 and TRBJ2-2, with TRBD1 matching 8 bases. Looked up from germline, CDR1 is KGHDR and CDR2 is SFDVKD. The CDR3 sequence is 16 residues long. The V segment lost 4 bases and the J segment 3 bases; nucleotides outside the gene matches: 6.

This chain links TRBV6-2 or TRBV6-3 with TRBJ1-1, with 8 bases aligning to TRBD1. Trimming cost V 4 bases and J 6 bases; bases outside gene matches: 10. The CDR3 sequence is 15 residues long. Germline V CDR1 and CDR2: MNHEY, SVGEGT. CDR3 protein: CASSSPGQGAPEAFF. In DNA form, the CDR3 reads TGTGCCAGCAGTTCCCCGGGGCAGGGGGCCCCTGAAGCTTTCTTT.

J is TRBJ2-4 and V is TRBV6-2 or TRBV6-3, with TRBD1 matching 8 bases. The CDR3 consists of 18 residues. The trim removed 6 bases at V and 1 base at J, leaving 14 bases unmatched. CDR1 and CDR2 from the germline V gene are MNHEY and SVGEGT. The CDR3: CASSRRGQQKGAKNIQYF. In nucleotides, the CDR3 is TGTGCCAGCAGCCGCAGGGGGCAGCAGAAAGGGGCCAAAAACATTCAGTACTTC.

The V gene is TRBV10-1, the J gene TRBJ2-3; 7 bases are a match to TRBD1. The germline gives CDR1 WNHNN, CDR2 SYGVQD (reference sequence). CDR3 length equals 13 residues. V was clipped by 8 bases and J by 1 base; unmatched bases: 3. The CDR3 coding sequence is TGCGCCAGCGGGGACAGCCGCACAGATACGCAGTATTTT. Its translation: CASGDSRTDTQYF.

The chain recombines TRBV18 with TRBJ2-1; 8 bases align to TRBD2. The CDR3 sequence is 14 residues long. Germline V CDR1 and CDR2: KGHSH, LQKENI. V shed 3 bases and J 10 bases; nucleotides not matched to a gene: 8. DNA for the CDR3: TGTGCCAGCTCACCCGGGGGGGGCCGCTCGGAGCAGTTCTTC. This encodes CASSPGGGRSEQFF.

V usage is TRBV24-1 and J usage is TRBJ1-5, with D maybe TRBD1 (6 bases). This CDR3 is 15 amino acids long. V lost 3 bases, J lost 2 bases, and 10 bases lay in between. Germline values: CDR1 KGHDR, CDR2 SFDVKD. CDR3 sequence reads: CATSDPPGGNQPQHF. The CDR3 DNA is TGTGCCACCAGTGATCCACCAGGGGGCAATCAGCCCCAGCATTTT.

This chain links TRBV6-2 or TRBV6-3 with TRBJ1-4; D is ambiguous. V was shortened by 0 bases and J by 8 bases, with 10 bases between the two germline ends. The CDR3 extends over 14 amino acids. The V gene's germline CDR1 is MNHEY and CDR2 SVGEGT. Here the CDR3 reads CASSYSRVSEKLFF. The CDR3 DNA follows: TGTGCCAGCAGTTACTCGAGGGTCAGCGAAAAACTGTTTTTT.

The V call is TRBV25-1, the J call TRBJ2-1, with D maybe TRBD1 (6 bases). The V end lost 7 bases, the J end lost 0 bases, and 13 bases lay between the germline ends. Germline CDR1 is MGHDK and CDR2 is SYGVNS. The CDR3 is 15 amino acids. The CDR3 here is CASTITGSSYNEQFF. The DNA for the CDR3 is TGTGCCAGCACCATCACAGGGAGCTCCTACAATGAGCAGTTCTTC.

The chain links TRBV11-2 to TRBJ2-7, with 7 positions matching TRBD2. The germline CDR1 and CDR2 sequences are SGHAT and FQNNGV. The CDR3 loop spans 13 amino acids. The J segment lost 7 bases and the V segment lost 0 bases, leaving 3 bases of the junction unmatched. The CDR3 coding sequence is TGTGCCAGCAGCTTAGATCCGGGGGGTGAGCAGTACTTC. Translation gives CASSLDPGGEQYF. The complete variable domain, with remaining parts taken from reference TRBV11-2 and TRBJ2-7, reads EAGVAQSPRYKIIEKRQSVAFWCNPISGHATLYWYQQILGQGPKLLIQFQNNGVVDDSQLPKDRFSAERLKGVDSTLKIQPAKLEDSAVYLCASSLDPGGEQYFGPGTRLTVT.

V gene TRBV5-1 combines with J gene TRBJ1-1, with TRBD1 identical over 8 bases. CDR1 and CDR2 from the germline V gene are SGHRS and YFSETQ. Trimming took 5 bases from V and 1 from J; bases not matched to a gene: 4. The CDR3 has 14 amino acids. The CDR3 bases are TGCGCCAGCAGGTTTGACAGGGGGAACACTGAAGCTTTCTTT. Translating it yields CASRFDRGNTEAFF.

This clone occurred once. The chain combines TRBV9 with TRBJ1-1; D ambiguous. From germline, CDR1 is SGDLS and CDR2 YYNGEE. V dropped 3 bases and J dropped 0 bases, with 9 bases sitting between them. This CDR3 has 14 residues. CDR3 DNA sequence: TGTGCCAGCAGCGCACAGTTCATGAACACTGAAGCTTTCTTT. Protein: CASSAQFMNTEAFF.

CDR3 coding DNA: TGTGCCAGCAGTTCTTCTGGGACAAGGAACTATGGCTACACCTTC. This sequence encodes CASSSSGTRNYGYTF. The chain has TRBV7-2 and TRBJ1-2; D might be TRBD1 (6 bases). V was trimmed by 6 bases and J by 2 bases, leaving 16 bases between them. The CDR3 loop spans 15 amino acids. CDR1 is SGHTA, CDR2 FQGNSA, per germline.

A single count supports this clone. The chain combines TRBV4-3 with TRBJ2-3, with TRBD1 matching over 8 bases. Germline V gene lookup returns CDR1 LGHNA and CDR2 YSLEER. The CDR3 is 14 amino acids. J gave up 3 bases and V 3 bases, and 2 bases lay outside the gene matches. CDR3 bases: TGCGCCAGCAGCCAGGACAGGGCAACAGATACGCAGTATTTT. It codes for CASSQDRATDTQYF.

This clone was picked up a small number of times. This sequence joins TRBV19 and TRBJ2-2; 7 nucleotides align to TRBD2. The V gene's germline CDR1 is LNHDA and CDR2 SQIVND (reference sequence). This CDR3 comprises 15 residues. V dropped 7 bases and J dropped 5; count of bases not matched to a gene: 10. CDR3 sequence (DNA): TGTGCCAGTACCCCCGGGGAGGGTGAGACCGGGGAGCTGTTTTTT. Its translation is CASTPGEGETGELFF. The whole variable domain, filled in from reference TRBV19 and TRBJ2-2, reads DGGITQSPKYLFRKEGQNVTLSCEQNLNHDAMYWYRQDPGQGLRLIYYSQIVNDFQKGDIAEGYSVSREKKESFPLTVTSAQKNPTAFYLCASTPGEGETGELFFGEGSRLTVL.